This T cell receptor beta chain was documented in a study of long-term antiretroviral therapy in people with HIV. Findings of the study overall: Blood draws took place between about 2004 and 2017 and possibly involved older ART regimens. It was not possible to obtain data on ART adherence, viral resistance or therapy changes. Despite increasing after ART, diversity remained lower than that of transplant donor controls.

As to this clone: The antigen is not known.

Running of the v3.0 immunoSEQ assay took place at survey level. Roughly 40,000-50,000 T-cell genomes per sample were the sequencing target. Here immunoSEQ multiplex PCR was the method, and the copy in TCRdb shows in-frame clones only, minus some. The sample has 25,000 to 35,000 clones, nearly 95% seen once. This CDR3 has 15 residues. V dropped 0 bases and J dropped 5 bases, with 13 bases sitting between them. CDR1 MGHRA and CDR2 YSYEKL come from the germline V gene. This TCR was sampled from a woman in her forties with HIV. V usage is TRBV4-1 and J usage is TRBJ1-2, with D possibly being TRBD1 (5 bases). Sample: unsorted PBMCs, taken about 6.7 years after starting antiretroviral therapy. Here the CDR3 DNA reads TGCGCCAGCAGCCAAGAGACGATAGGGGCATATGGCTACACCTTC. Its protein product is CASSQETIGAYGYTF.